This TCR beta chain was captured in a study of cytomegalovirus exposure and HLA in healthy donors. 60 Vbeta and 13 Jbeta primers were used in PCR. Assay used: immunoSEQ multiplex PCR; TCRdb lists only in-frame clones, some missing. The table lists under 150,000 clones, around 77% of them singletons. Trimming took off 3 bases at V and 6 bases at J, with 5 bases between the two ends. CDR1 and CDR2 (germline): SGHTA, FQGNSA. The CDR3 is 12 residues long. The clonotype comes from a woman in her forties or fifties in good health and CMV-seronegative. Sequenced: PBMCs. The chain couples TRBV7-2 to TRBJ2-2; D is ambiguous. In nucleotides, the CDR3 is TGTGCCAGCAGCTTCGTCCCCGGGGAGCTGTTTTTT. Translated, it gives CASSFVPGELFF.